Below are 27 T cell receptor beta chains sequenced from a single sample in a study of T cell changes during pregnancy in multiple sclerosis. Only in-frame clones appear in the TCRdb table, and some are missing; sequencing was by immunoSEQ multiplex PCR. This sample has about 50,000 clones; 80% to 95% occur once, and the top ten carry about 0.28%. The input for sequencing was CD4+ T cells from peripheral blood mononuclear cells, taken in the second trimester of pregnancy. These receptor sequences come from a female donor with multiple sclerosis, enrolled in a pregnancy study.

This chain connects TRBV28 to TRBJ2-3; no clear D. The CDR3 is 14 amino acids. Trimming removed 7 bases at V and 2 bases at J, with 13 bases between. Germline V gives CDR1 MDHEN, CDR2 SYDVKM. Here the CDR3 reads CASTRLSPTDTQYF. The CDR3 coding sequence is TGTGCCAGCACCAGGTTGAGCCCCACAGATACGCAGTATTTT.

On this clone itself: One end of the junction varies from germline; a read error may be responsible. V is TRBV6-5 and J is TRBJ1-1; D may be TRBD1 (6 bases). The germline CDR1 and CDR2 sequences are MNHEY and SVGAGI. CDR3 length equals 15 residues. CDR3 loop: CASSYSQDRNTEAFF. CDR3 nucleotides: TGTGCCAGCAGCTACTCCCAGGACAGGAACACTGAAGCTTTCTTT.

V gene TRBV18 combines with J gene TRBJ2-3, with 8 bases that match TRBD2. From germline, CDR1 is KGHSH and CDR2 LQKENI. Germline trimming cut 4 bases from V and 3 bases from J; bases unmatched to any gene: 3. The CDR3 has 14 residues. The CDR3 region is CASSQTSATDTQYF. The CDR3 DNA is TGTGCCAGCTCACAGACTAGCGCGACAGATACGCAGTATTTT.

This clone was counted once. The genes are TRBV6-1 and TRBJ2-7; 7 positions match TRBD2. Trimming cost V 4 bases and J 0 bases; bases outside gene matches: 12. From germline, CDR1 is MNHNS and CDR2 SASEGT. The CDR3 extends over 17 amino acids. CDR3 DNA: TGTGCCAGCAGTGTAGAACTTGGCGGGGGATACTCCTACGAGCAGTACTTC. Protein sequence: CASSVELGGGYSYEQYF.

The chain couples TRBV5-4 to TRBJ1-2; 9 positions agree with TRBD1. V trimming: 4 bases; J trimming: 6 bases; junction bases outside the gene matches: 4. The V gene's germline CDR1 is SGHNT and CDR2 YYREEE (reference sequence). The CDR3 spans 13 residues. Here the CDR3 reads CASSRDRGDGYTF. The CDR3, as DNA: TGTGCCAGCAGCAGAGACAGGGGGGATGGCTACACCTTC.

The chain joins TRBV9 to TRBJ2-3, with a weak D call TRBD1 (5 bases). This CDR3 is built from 15 residues. Germline loops: CDR1 SGDLS, CDR2 YYNGEE. Trimming took off 0 bases at V and 2 bases at J, with 10 bases between the two ends. The CDR3 region is CASSVEGRATDTQYF. DNA of the CDR3: TGTGCCAGCAGCGTAGAGGGCAGGGCCACAGATACGCAGTATTTT.

The CDR3 DNA reads TGTGCCTGGGCTAGCGGGGCTGGCTCTGGAAACACCATATATTTT. The encoded protein is CAWASGAGSGNTIYF. The genes are TRBV30 and TRBJ1-3; D possibly corresponds to TRBD1 (5 bases). This CDR3 is built from 15 residues. Germline values: CDR1 GTSNPN, CDR2 SVGIG (reference sequence). Trimming left V 5 bases short and J 0 bases short, with 14 bases between.

This chain uses TRBV28 with TRBJ2-7; 8 bases match TRBD1. V trimming: 2 bases; J trimming: 6 bases; junction bases outside the gene matches: 12. Germline CDR1 and CDR2: MDHEN and SYDVKM. This CDR3 is built from 16 residues. The DNA for the CDR3 is TGTGCCAGCAGTTTAGCCGGCGCAGGGGGCTTTTCCGAGCAGTACTTC. It codes for CASSLAGAGGFSEQYF.

The chain combines TRBV7-2 with TRBJ2-1; 7 bases fit TRBD2. Germline lookup yields CDR1 SGHTA and CDR2 FQGNSA. CDR3 length: 16 residues. V was pared by 5 bases and J by 0 bases, with 7 bases of the junction left unmatched. The CDR3 nucleotides read TGTGCCAGCAGCCCCGGAGCGGGGACCTCCTACAATGAGCAGTTCTTC. Its protein product is CASSPGAGTSYNEQFF.

The chain uses TRBV9 and TRBJ2-7, with 12 bases identical to TRBD2. Per the germline V gene, CDR1 is SGDLS and CDR2 is YYNGEE. CDR3 length: 17 residues. Unmatched junction bases numbered 7, after V lost 3 bases and J lost 0 bases. This chain's CDR3 is CASSAKPGLAGSYEQYF. The CDR3 DNA sequence: TGTGCCAGCAGCGCTAAACCGGGACTAGCGGGCTCCTACGAGCAGTACTTC.

V is TRBV7-9 and J is TRBJ2-7, with 10 positions matching TRBD2. J gave up 1 base and V 5 bases, and 11 bases lay outside the gene matches. Looked up from germline, CDR1 is SEHNR and CDR2 is FQNEAQ (reference sequence). The CDR3 is 17 residues long. CDR3 loop: CASSPRTSGPSSYEQYF. DNA for the CDR3: TGTGCCAGCAGCCCCCGGACTAGCGGTCCCAGTTCCTACGAGCAGTACTTC.

This chain joins TRBV13 and TRBJ2-7, with D perhaps TRBD2 (7 bases). Trimming took off 7 bases at V and 4 bases at J, with 11 bases between the two ends. The CDR3 has 12 amino acids. The V gene's germline CDR1 is PRHDT and CDR2 FYEKMQ (reference sequence). CDR3 region: CASKGGGYEQYF. The CDR3 DNA follows: TGTGCCAGCAAGGGGGGGGGTTACGAGCAGTACTTC.

V is TRBV2 and J is TRBJ2-6; TRBD2 agrees at 16 bases. J gave up 4 bases and V 10 bases, and 13 bases lay outside the gene matches. The germline V gene encodes CDR1 SNHLY and CDR2 FYNNEI. This CDR3 is built from 19 residues. For the CDR3, the DNA is TGTGCCACAGCCGGGGGGACTAGCGGGGGGGCTTTGGGGGCCAACGTCCTGACTTTC. This codes for CATAGGTSGGALGANVLTF.

The J gene is TRBJ1-5, the V gene TRBV2; unclear D gene. CDR3 length: 15 residues. Trimming shortened V by 8 bases and J by 0 bases, and 14 bases separated the two germline ends. CDR1 is SNHLY, CDR2 FYNNEI, per germline. The CDR3 nucleotides read TGTGCCAGCGGGCGGGCGGCGTATAGCAATCAGCCCCAGCATTTT. This codes for CASGRAAYSNQPQHF.

This chain uses TRBV6-5 with TRBJ1-2; 7 positions match TRBD1. Trimming cost V 5 bases and J 4 bases; bases outside gene matches: 10. The length of the CDR3 is 15 residues. CDR1 MNHEY and CDR2 SVGAGI come from the germline V gene. CDR3 sequence (DNA): TGTGCCAGCAGTGGCTCGGTGACAGGGCCCTATGGCTACACCTTC. It specifies CASSGSVTGPYGYTF.

The chain has TRBV19 and TRBJ1-2; possible D gene TRBD1, 6 bases. The germline V gene has CDR1 LNHDA and CDR2 SQIVND (reference sequence). The CDR3 has 14 amino acids. Between the trimmed V and J ends, which lost 5 bases and 4 bases, there was a span of 14 bases. CDR3: CASSAQTGTYGYTF. The CDR3, as DNA: TGTGCCAGTAGTGCGCAGACAGGAACCTATGGCTACACCTTC.

About this clone itself: The junction and the germline gene differ at one end; a read error may be behind it. This chain connects TRBV7-9 to TRBJ2-1; D is uncertain. Germline CDR1 is SEHNR and CDR2 is FQNEAQ (reference sequence). The CDR3 is 13 residues long. CDR3 in DNA: TGTGCCAGCAGCCTCGAGTCCTTCAATGAGCAGTTCTTC. This sequence encodes CASSLESFNEQFF.

This sequence joins TRBV7-8 and TRBJ1-3; D is possibly TRBD1 (5 bases). The CDR3 has 18 amino acids. V lost 2 bases to trimming and J lost 4 bases, with 21 bases between them. Germline values: CDR1 SGHVS, CDR2 FQNEAQ. Here the CDR3 DNA reads TGTGCCAGCAGCTTATTTCTCGGGCAGGGCGACTTCGGAAACACCATATATTTT. Amino acid sequence: CASSLFLGQGDFGNTIYF. The complete variable domain, with remaining parts taken from reference TRBV7-8 and TRBJ1-3, reads GAGVSQSPRYKVAKRGQDVALRCDPISGHVSLFWYQQALGQGPEFLTYFQNEAQLDKSGLPSDRFFAERPEGSVSTLKIQRTQQEDSAVYLCASSLFLGQGDFGNTIYFGEGSWLTVV.

The count of this clone is one. This chain connects TRBV6-1 to TRBJ1-3; TRBD1 might be the D (5 bases). Germline V CDR1 and CDR2: MNHNS, SASEGT. The CDR3 extends over 12 amino acids. Trimming removed 6 bases from V and 7 bases from J, with 10 bases in between. In DNA, the CDR3 is TGTGCCAGCAGGGTGACAGAGAACACCATATATTTT. Amino acids: CASRVTENTIYF.

The gene calls are TRBV14 and TRBJ1-3; 11 nucleotides line up with TRBD1. The CDR3 sequence is 17 residues long. V was pared by 0 bases and J by 7 bases, with 8 bases of the junction left unmatched. CDR1 is SGHDN and CDR2 is FVKESK in the germline V gene. The CDR3 DNA reads as TGTGCCAGCAGCCAAGATCTTAAGGACAGGGGGCAGAACACCATATATTTT. It is translated as CASSQDLKDRGQNTIYF.

The V gene is TRBV5-1, the J gene TRBJ1-4; 7 bases map to TRBD1. This CDR3 has 15 residues. Looked up from germline, CDR1 is SGHRS and CDR2 is YFSETQ. The V and J ends lost 4 bases and 2 bases, in that order; junction bases with no gene match: 5. The CDR3 here is CASSIQGSTNEKLFF. The CDR3 nucleotides read TGCGCCAGCAGCATACAGGGGTCCACTAATGAAAAACTGTTTTTT.

V usage is TRBV7-8 and J usage is TRBJ2-7, with 13 bases identical to TRBD2. Trimming took 1 base from V and 7 from J; bases not matched to a gene: 7. CDR3 size: 16 residues. Germline V gives CDR1 SGHVS, CDR2 FQNEAQ. CDR3 DNA sequence: TGTGCCAGCAGCTTAGAGTTTGGACTAGCGGGGGCTGAGCAGTACTTC. Residues: CASSLEFGLAGAEQYF.

This clone showed up just once. The chain links TRBV5-4 to TRBJ1-1; D might be TRBD1 (5 bases). The germline V and J ends were trimmed by 2 bases and 0 bases, with 14 bases remaining between them. Germline V gene data show CDR1 as SGHNT and CDR2 as YYREEE (reference sequence). The CDR3 runs 16 residues. The CDR3 nucleotides are TGTGCCAGCAGCTTCCCGCGGGGCACGCTGAACACTGAAGCTTTCTTT. Translation: CASSFPRGTLNTEAFF. Based on the CDR3 plus reference TRBV5-4 and TRBJ1-1, the full variable domain is ETGVTQSPTHLIKTRGQQVTLRCSSQSGHNTVSWYQQALGQGPQFIFQYYREEENGRGNFPPRFSGLQFPNYSSELNVNALELDDSALYLCASSFPRGTLNTEAFFGQGTRLTVV.

This clone was observed a single time. This rearrangement joins TRBV5-1 to TRBJ2-1; D not resolved. Trimming pared 2 bases from V and 0 bases from J, leaving 12 bases between. This CDR3 comprises 16 residues. CDR1 is SGHRS and CDR2 is YFSETQ in the germline V gene. The CDR3 is CASSLEALSSYNEQFF. CDR3 nucleotide sequence: TGCGCCAGCAGCTTAGAAGCCCTGAGCTCCTACAATGAGCAGTTCTTC. Supplemented by reference TRBV5-1 and TRBJ2-1, the full variable domain reads KAGVTQTPRYLIKTRGQQVTLSCSPISGHRSVSWYQQTPGQGLQFLFEYFSETQRNKGNFPGRFSGRQFSNSRSEMNVSTLELGDSALYLCASSLEALSSYNEQFFGPGTRLTVL.

The chain is built from TRBV5-1 and TRBJ1-1, with 9 bases identical to TRBD1. J was trimmed by 1 base and V by 4 bases; bases with no gene match: 8. The germline V gene has CDR1 SGHRS and CDR2 YFSETQ. The CDR3 extends over 16 amino acids. The CDR3 protein is CASSPGPGQGNTEAFF. Here the CDR3 DNA reads TGCGCCAGCAGCCCGGGTCCGGGACAGGGGAACACTGAAGCTTTCTTT.

The chain employs TRBV21-1 and TRBJ1-1. TRBV21-1 is marked as a pseudogene. There are 14 residues in the CDR3. The CDR3 DNA follows: TGTGCCAGCAGCCTAAGGGGGGGGTACACTGAAGCTTTCTTT. It encodes CASSLRGGYTEAFF.

V is TRBV13 and J is TRBJ1-1; D unresolved. The CDR3 covers 14 residues. V lost 1 base and J 0 bases, leaving 6 bases between the germline ends. CDR1 and CDR2 from the germline V gene are PRHDT and FYEKMQ (reference sequence). The DNA of the CDR3 is TGTGCCAGCAGCTTAGACACCATGAACACTGAAGCTTTCTTT. Amino acid sequence: CASSLDTMNTEAFF.